Listed below are T cell receptor beta chains from one sample, sequenced in a study of blood T cell repertoires in COVID-19. TCRdb's table, derived via immunoSEQ multiplex PCR, lists solely in-frame clones and lacks some. The repertoire consists of over 130,000 clones, with approximately 84% occurring once and the leading ten covering 1.5% to 2%. Sequencing was done on a sample of PBMCs or T cells enriched from blood (not recorded which). The receptors come from a young woman who had been exposed to COVID-19. CDR3s include the opening cysteine and the closing phenylalanine or tryptophan. A D gene is named only where the DNA matches it firmly. Some rows have no size entry. The others give once, few or many, or a class for an expanded clone.

d_call j_call v_call clone_size cdr3_aa cdr3_nt
TRBD1 TRBJ2-7 TRBV7-9 NA CASSPRTGDYEQYF TGTGCCAGCAGCCCCCGGACAGGGGACTACGAGCAGTACTTC
NA TRBJ2-1 TRBV30 NA CAHFHYLYNEQFF TGTGCCCATTTCCACTACCTCTACAATGAGCAGTTCTTC
NA TRBJ1-1 TRBV29-1 NA CSVGLQGLTEAFF TGCAGCGTCGGCCTCCAGGGGCTAACTGAAGCTTTCTTT
NA TRBJ1-6 TRBV7-2 NA CASSLDSGSRNSPLHF TGTGCCAGCAGCTTAGACTCAGGGTCCAGAAATTCACCCCTCCACTTT
NA TRBJ1-4 TRBV27 NA CASRTGRRIEKLFF TGTGCCAGCAGAACTGGGAGAAGAATTGAAAAACTGTTTTTT
TRBD2 TRBJ2-5 TRBV6-1 NA CASSEALRAGLAGQETQYF TGTGCCAGCAGTGAAGCGCTTCGGGCGGGACTAGCGGGACAAGAGACCCAGTACTTC
NA TRBJ1-2 TRBV18 NA CASSPDQANYGYTF TGTGCCAGCTCACCAGACCAGGCTAACTATGGCTACACCTTC
NA TRBJ1-2 TRBV19 NA CASSIWSTNYGYTF TGTGCCAGTAGTATCTGGAGTACAAACTATGGCTACACCTTC
TRBD1 TRBJ1-2 TRBV5-8 once CASSPRDRGDYGYTF TGTGCCAGCAGCCCCCGGGACAGAGGTGACTATGGCTACACCTTC
NA TRBJ2-7 TRBV28 NA CASSLSYHIMGRVPYEQYF TGTGCCAGCAGTTTATCCTACCACATTATGGGCAGGGTCCCCTACGAGCAGTACTTC
TRBD2 TRBJ2-1 TRBV11-2 NA CASSRVTSGVNEQFF TGTGCCAGCAGCCGTGTGACTAGCGGGGTAAATGAGCAGTTCTTC